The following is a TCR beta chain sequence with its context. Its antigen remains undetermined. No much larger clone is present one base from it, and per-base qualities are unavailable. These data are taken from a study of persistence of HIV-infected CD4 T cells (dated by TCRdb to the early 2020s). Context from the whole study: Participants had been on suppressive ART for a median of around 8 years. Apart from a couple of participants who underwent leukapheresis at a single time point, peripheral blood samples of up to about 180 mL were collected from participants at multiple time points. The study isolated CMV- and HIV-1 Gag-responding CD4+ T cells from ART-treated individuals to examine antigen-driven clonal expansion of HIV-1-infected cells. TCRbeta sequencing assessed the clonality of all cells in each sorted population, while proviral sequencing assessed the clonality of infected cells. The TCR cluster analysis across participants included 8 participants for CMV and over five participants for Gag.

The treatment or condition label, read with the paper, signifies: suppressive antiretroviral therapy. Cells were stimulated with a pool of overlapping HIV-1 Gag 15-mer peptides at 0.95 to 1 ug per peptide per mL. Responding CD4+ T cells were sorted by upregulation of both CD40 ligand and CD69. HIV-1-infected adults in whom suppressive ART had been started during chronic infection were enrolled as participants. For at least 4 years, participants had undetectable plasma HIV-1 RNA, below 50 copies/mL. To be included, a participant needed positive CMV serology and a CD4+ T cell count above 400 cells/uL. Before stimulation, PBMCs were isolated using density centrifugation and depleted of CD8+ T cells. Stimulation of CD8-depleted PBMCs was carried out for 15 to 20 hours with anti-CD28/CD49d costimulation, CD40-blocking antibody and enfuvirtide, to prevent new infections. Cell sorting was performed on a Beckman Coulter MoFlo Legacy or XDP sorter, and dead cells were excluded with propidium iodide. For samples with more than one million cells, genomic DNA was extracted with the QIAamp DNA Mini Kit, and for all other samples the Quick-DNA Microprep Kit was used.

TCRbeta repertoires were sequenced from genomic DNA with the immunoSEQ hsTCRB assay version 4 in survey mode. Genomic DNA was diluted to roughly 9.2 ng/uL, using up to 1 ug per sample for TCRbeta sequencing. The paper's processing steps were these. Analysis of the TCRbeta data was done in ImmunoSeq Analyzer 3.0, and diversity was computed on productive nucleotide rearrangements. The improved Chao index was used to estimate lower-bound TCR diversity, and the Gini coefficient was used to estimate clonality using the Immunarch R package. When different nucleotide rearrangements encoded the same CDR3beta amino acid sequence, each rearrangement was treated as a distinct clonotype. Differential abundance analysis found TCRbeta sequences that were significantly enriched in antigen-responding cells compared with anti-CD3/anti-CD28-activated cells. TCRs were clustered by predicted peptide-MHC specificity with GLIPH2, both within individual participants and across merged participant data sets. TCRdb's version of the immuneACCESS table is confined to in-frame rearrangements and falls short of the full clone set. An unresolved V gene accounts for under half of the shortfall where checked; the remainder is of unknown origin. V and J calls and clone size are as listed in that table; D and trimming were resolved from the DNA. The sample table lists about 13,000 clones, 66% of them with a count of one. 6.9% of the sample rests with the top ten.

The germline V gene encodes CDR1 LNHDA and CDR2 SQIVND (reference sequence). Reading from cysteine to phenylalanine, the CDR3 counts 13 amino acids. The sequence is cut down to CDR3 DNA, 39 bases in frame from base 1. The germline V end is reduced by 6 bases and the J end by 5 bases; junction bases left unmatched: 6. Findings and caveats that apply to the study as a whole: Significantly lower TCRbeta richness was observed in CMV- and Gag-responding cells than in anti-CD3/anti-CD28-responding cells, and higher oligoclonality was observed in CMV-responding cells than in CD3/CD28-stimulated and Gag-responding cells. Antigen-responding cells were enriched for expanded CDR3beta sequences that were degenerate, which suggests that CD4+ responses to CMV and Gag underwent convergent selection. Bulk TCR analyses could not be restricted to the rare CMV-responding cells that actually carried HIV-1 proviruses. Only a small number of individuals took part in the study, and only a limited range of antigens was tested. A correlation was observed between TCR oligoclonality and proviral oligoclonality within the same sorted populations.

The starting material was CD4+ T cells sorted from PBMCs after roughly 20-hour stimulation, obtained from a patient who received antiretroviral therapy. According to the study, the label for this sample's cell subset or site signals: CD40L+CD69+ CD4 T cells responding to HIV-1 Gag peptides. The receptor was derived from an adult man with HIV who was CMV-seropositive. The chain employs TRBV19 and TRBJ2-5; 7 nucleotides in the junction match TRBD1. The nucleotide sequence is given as TGTGCCAGTAGGCCCGTGGACAGGGAGACCCAGTACTTC. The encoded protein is CASRPVDRETQYF.